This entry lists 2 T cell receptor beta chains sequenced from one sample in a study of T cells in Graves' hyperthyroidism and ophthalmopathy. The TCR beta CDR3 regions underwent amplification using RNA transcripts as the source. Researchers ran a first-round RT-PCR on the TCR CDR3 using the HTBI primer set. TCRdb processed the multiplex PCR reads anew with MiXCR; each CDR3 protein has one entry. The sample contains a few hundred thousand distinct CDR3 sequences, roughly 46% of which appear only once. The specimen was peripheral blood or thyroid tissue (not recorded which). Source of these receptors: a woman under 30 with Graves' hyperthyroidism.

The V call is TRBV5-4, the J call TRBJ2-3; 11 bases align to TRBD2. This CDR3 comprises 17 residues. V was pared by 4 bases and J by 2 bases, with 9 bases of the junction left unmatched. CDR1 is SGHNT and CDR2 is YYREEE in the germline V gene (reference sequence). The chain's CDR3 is CASSLPVLAGATDTQYF. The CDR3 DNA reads TGTGCCAGCAGCCTCCCTGTACTAGCGGGAGCCACAGATACGCAGTATTTT.

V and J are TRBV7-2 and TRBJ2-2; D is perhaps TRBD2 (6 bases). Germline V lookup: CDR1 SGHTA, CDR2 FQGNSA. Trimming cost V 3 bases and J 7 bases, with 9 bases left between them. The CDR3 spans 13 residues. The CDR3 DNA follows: TGTGCCAGCAGCTTGCTGACTAGCGGGGAGCTGTTTTTT. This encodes CASSLLTSGELFF.